This entry concerns a single T cell receptor beta chain. TCRdb's copy holds only in-frame clones and misses some; the assay was immunoSEQ multiplex PCR. The table has around 260,000 clones, more than 75% seen once. The entry originates in a study of blood T cell repertoires in COVID-19. For the study at large: Sites across the United States, Italy and Spain contributed samples from acute and convalescent COVID-19. Sample material is recorded as cDNA or gDNA derived from T cells, B-cell-depleted T cells, or PBMCs.

Seattle's cohort entered during active infection and was followed longitudinally. Trimming cost V 4 bases and J 5 bases; bases outside gene matches: 14. CDR3 length: 16 amino acids. Germline V CDR1 and CDR2: SGDLS, YYNGEE. This chain uses TRBV9 with TRBJ2-5; TRBD1 matches at 7 bases. The sample was peripheral blood. This receptor was taken from an older woman with COVID-19, enrolled during active disease. CDR3 nucleotide sequence: TGTGCCAGCAGCCCCCTACAGGGGCATAATGGGGAGACCCAGTACTTC. It translates to CASSPLQGHNGETQYF.